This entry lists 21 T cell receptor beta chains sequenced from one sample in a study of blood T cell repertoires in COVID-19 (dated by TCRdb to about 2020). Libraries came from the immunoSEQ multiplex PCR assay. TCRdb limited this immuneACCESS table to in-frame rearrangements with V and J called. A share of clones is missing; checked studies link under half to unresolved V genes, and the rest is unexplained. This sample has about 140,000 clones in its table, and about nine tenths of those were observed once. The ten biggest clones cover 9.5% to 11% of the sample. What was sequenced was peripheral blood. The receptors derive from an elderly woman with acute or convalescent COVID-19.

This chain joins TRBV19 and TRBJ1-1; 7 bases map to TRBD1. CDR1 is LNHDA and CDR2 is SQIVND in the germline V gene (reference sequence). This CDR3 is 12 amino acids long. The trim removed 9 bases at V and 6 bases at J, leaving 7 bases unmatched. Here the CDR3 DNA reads TGTGCCAGAAGAAGACAGGGCCCTGAAGCTTTCTTT. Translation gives CARRRQGPEAFF.

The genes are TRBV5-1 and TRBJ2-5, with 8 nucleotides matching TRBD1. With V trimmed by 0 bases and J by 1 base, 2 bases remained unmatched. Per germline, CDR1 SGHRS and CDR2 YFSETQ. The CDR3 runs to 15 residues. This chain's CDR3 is CASSLGDRFQETQYF. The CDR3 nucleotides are TGCGCCAGCAGCTTGGGGGACAGGTTCCAAGAGACCCAGTACTTC. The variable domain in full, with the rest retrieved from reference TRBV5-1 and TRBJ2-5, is KAGVTQTPRYLIKTRGQQVTLSCSPISGHRSVSWYQQTPGQGLQFLFEYFSETQRNKGNFPGRFSGRQFSNSRSEMNVSTLELGDSALYLCASSLGDRFQETQYFGPGTRLLVL.

CDR3 bases: TGCGCCAGCAGCTTGGCGGGACAGGGGACCACTGAAGCTTTCTTT. It encodes CASSLAGQGTTEAFF. J is TRBJ1-1 and V is TRBV5-1; 10 bases map to TRBD1. V shed 0 bases and J 4 bases; nucleotides not matched to a gene: 3. The CDR3 is 15 amino acids. The germline gives CDR1 SGHRS, CDR2 YFSETQ.

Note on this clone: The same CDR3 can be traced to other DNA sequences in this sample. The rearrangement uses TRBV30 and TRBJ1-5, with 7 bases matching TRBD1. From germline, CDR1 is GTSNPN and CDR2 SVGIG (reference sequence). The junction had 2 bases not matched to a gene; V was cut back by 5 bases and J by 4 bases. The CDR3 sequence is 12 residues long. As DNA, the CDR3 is TGTGCCTGGGACAGGGCAAATCAGCCCCAGCATTTT. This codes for CAWDRANQPQHF.

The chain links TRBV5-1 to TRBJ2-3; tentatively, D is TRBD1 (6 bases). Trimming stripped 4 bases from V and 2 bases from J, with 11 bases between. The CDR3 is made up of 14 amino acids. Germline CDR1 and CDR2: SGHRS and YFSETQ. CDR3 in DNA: TGCGCCAGCAGCCTCCAGGGGACCACAGATACGCAGTATTTT. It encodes CASSLQGTTDTQYF.

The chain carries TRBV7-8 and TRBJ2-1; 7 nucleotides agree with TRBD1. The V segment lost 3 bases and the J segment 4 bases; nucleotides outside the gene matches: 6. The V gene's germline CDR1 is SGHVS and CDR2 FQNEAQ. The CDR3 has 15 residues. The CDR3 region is CASSFPGQLYNEQFF. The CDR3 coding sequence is TGTGCCAGCAGCTTTCCGGGACAGCTTTACAATGAGCAGTTCTTC.

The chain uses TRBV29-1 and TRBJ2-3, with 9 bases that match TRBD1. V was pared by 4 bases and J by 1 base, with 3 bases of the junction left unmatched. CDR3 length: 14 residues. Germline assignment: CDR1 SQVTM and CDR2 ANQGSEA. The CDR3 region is CSVVWDRGTDTQYF. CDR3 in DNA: TGCAGCGTTGTATGGGACAGGGGCACAGATACGCAGTATTTT.

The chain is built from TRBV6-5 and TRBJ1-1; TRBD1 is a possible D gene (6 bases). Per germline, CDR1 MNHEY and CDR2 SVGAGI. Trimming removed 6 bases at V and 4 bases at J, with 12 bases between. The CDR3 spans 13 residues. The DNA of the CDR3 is TGTGCCAGCAGCCATGACAGGAGCACTGAAGCTTTCTTT. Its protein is CASSHDRSTEAFF.

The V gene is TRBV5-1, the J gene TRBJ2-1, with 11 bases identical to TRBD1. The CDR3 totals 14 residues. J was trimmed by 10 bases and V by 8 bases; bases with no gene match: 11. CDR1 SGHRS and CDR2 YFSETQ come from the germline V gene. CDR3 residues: CASSTTGQGGEQFF. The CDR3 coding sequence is TGCGCCAGTTCAACCACGGGACAGGGGGGCGAGCAGTTCTTC.

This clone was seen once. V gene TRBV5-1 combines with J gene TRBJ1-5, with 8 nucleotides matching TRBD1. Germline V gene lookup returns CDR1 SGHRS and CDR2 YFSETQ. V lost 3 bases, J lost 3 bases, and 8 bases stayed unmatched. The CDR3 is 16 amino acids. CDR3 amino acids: CASSWKDREYNQPQHF. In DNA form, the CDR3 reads TGCGCCAGCAGCTGGAAGGACAGGGAGTACAATCAGCCCCAGCATTTT.

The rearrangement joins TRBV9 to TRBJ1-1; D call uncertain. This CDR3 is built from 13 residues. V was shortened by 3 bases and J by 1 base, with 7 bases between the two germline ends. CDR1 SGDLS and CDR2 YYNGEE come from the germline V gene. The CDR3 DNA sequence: TGTGCCAGCAGCGGACACGAGAACACTGAAGCTTTCTTT. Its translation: CASSGHENTEAFF.

The CDR3 nucleotides are TGCGCCAGCAGCTGGGGTCCTGGGAGCACTGAAGCTTTCTTT. This encodes CASSWGPGSTEAFF. The rearrangement links TRBV5-1 to TRBJ1-1; no firm D call. Germline-derived CDR1 and CDR2 are SGHRS and YFSETQ. This CDR3 spans 14 amino acids. V lost 3 bases and J 4 bases, leaving 13 bases between the germline ends. Looking up the rest from reference TRBV5-1 and TRBJ1-1 gives the full variable domain: KAGVTQTPRYLIKTRGQQVTLSCSPISGHRSVSWYQQTPGQGLQFLFEYFSETQRNKGNFPGRFSGRQFSNSRSEMNVSTLELGDSALYLCASSWGPGSTEAFFGQGTRLTVV.

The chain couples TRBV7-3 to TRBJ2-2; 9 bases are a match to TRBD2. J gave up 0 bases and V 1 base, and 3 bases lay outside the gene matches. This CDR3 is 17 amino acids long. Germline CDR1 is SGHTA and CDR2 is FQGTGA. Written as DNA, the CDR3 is TGTGCCAGCAGCTTAAATAGCGGGGGACCGAACACCGGGGAGCTGTTTTTT. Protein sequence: CASSLNSGGPNTGELFF.

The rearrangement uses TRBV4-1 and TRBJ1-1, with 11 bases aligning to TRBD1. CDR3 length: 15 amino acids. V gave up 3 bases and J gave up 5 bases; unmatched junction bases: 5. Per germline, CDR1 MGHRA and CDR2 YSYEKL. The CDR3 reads CASSQGQGVITEAFF. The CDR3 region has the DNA TGCGCCAGCAGCCAGGGACAGGGGGTTATTACTGAAGCTTTCTTT.

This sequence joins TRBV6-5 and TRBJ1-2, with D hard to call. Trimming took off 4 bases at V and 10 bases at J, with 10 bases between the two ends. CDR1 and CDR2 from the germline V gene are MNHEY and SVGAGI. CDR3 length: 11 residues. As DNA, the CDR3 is TGTGCCAGCAGTTCCCCCCCCCTCTACACCTTC. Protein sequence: CASSSPPLYTF.

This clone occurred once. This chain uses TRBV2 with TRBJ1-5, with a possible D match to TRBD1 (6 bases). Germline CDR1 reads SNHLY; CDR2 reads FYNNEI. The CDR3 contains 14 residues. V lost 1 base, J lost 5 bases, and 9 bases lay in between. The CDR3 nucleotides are TGTGCCAGCAGTGAAGGTTCAGGGGATCAGCCCCAGCATTTT. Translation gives CASSEGSGDQPQHF.

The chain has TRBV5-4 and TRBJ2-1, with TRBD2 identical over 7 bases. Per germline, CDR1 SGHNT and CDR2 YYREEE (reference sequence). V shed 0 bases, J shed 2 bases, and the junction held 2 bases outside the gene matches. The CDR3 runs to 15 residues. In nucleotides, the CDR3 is TGTGCCAGCAGCTTGGCCGGGGGGACCTACAATGAGCAGTTCTTC. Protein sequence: CASSLAGGTYNEQFF.

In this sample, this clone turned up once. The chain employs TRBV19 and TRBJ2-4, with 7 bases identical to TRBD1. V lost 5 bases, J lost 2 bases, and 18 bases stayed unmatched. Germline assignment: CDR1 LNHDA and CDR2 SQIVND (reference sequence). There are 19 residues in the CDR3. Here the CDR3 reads CASSLPPVTGVRTKNIQYF. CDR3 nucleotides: TGTGCCAGTAGTCTACCACCCGTCACAGGGGTTAGGACCAAAAACATTCAGTACTTC.

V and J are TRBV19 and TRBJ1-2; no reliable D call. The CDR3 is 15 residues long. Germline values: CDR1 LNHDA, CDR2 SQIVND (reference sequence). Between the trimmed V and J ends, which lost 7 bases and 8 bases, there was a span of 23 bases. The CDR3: CASTVVALETIGYTF. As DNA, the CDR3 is TGTGCCAGTACCGTTGTGGCACTAGAAACTATAGGCTACACCTTC. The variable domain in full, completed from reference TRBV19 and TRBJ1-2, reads DGGITQSPKYLFRKEGQNVTLSCEQNLNHDAMYWYRQDPGQGLRLIYYSQIVNDFQKGDIAEGYSVSREKKESFPLTVTSAQKNPTAFYLCASTVVALETIGYTFGSGTRLTVV.

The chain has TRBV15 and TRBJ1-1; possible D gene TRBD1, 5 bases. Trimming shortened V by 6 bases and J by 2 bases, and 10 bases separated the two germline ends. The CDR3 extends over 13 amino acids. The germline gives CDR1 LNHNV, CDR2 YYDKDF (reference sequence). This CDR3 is CATSLGANTEAFF. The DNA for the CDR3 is TGTGCCACCAGTCTAGGGGCAAACACTGAAGCTTTCTTT.

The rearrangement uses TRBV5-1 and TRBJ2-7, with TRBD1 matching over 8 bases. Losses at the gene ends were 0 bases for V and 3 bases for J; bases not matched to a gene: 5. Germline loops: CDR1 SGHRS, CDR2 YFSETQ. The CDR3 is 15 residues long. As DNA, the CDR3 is TGCGCCAGCAGCTTGGGGACAGGGCTTTACTACGAGCAGTACTTC. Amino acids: CASSLGTGLYYEQYF.